This TCR beta chain stems from a study of cytomegalovirus exposure and HLA in healthy donors. Regarding this clone: Its antigen is unidentified.

In the PCR, 60 Vbeta and 13 Jbeta primers were used. Libraries were prepared by immunoSEQ multiplex PCR; TCRdb keeps only in-frame clonotypes and omits some of them. Counted here are 110,000 or so clones, around 75% occurring once; the ten biggest clones make up less than 3.5%. Healthy people donating bone marrow made up the donors. Overall study findings and caveats: At a 0.05 false discovery rate, a later analysis found around 17,000 TCR beta sequences to be associated with HLA alleles. Sequencing depth roughly uniform across donors was assumed in presence/absence analyses.

Germline lookup yields CDR1 SGHDN and CDR2 FVKESK. Trimming stripped 1 base from V and 9 bases from J, with 10 bases between. CDR3 size: 14 residues. The source is a woman between 40 and 50 years old in good health and CMV-seropositive. Source material: PBMCs. The J gene is TRBJ1-6, the V gene TRBV14; D might be TRBD1 (5 bases). The CDR3 bases are TGTGCCAGCAGCCAAGGAACAGGCGGTTCACCCCTCCACTTT. Encoded protein: CASSQGTGGSPLHF.